Listed below are T cell receptor beta chains from one sample, sequenced in a study of Graves' ophthalmopathy and Graves' hyperthyroidism. MiXCR, run by TCRdb on the multiplex PCR reads, gives a single entry per CDR3 protein. The repertoire holds over 200,000 distinct CDR3 sequences, just under 30% seen once, with approximately 9.6% in the top ten. Sequences were obtained from peripheral blood. The receptor set was obtained from a man aged 45-60 years with Graves' ophthalmopathy. CDR3s include the opening cysteine and the closing phenylalanine or tryptophan. The D gene is left open where the match is weak. Not every row has a clone size; where given, it reads once, few, many or a size class.

V gene,J gene,D gene,clone size,CDR3 protein,CDR3 DNA
TRBV18,TRBJ2-2,.,.,CASSPPFPSTGELFF,TGTGCCAGCTCACCACCGTTCCCAAGCACCGGGGAGCTGTTTTTT
TRBV6-1,TRBJ2-7,.,many,CASSEAPGDYEQYF,TGTGCCAGCAGTGAAGCGCCGGGGGACTACGAGCAGTACTTC
TRBV30,TRBJ2-7,.,once,CAWSVRSAGEQYF,TGTGCCTGGAGTGTAAGGTCTGCCGGCGAGCAGTACTTC
TRBV28,TRBJ1-2,.,many,CASSGEGWVYGYTF,TGTGCCAGCAGCGGTGAGGGGTGGGTCTATGGCTACACCTTC
TRBV28,TRBJ2-5,TRBD2,many,CASTPTGGTQYF,TGTGCCAGCACTCCGACGGGAGGGACCCAGTACTTC
TRBV27,TRBJ2-7,.,many,CASSTLDRTYEQYF,TGTGCCAGCAGCACCCTGGACAGAACCTACGAGCAGTACTTC
TRBV4-1,TRBJ2-5,.,many,CASSQAGVETQYF,TGCGCCAGCAGCCAAGCCGGAGTGGAGACCCAGTACTTC
TRBV6-1,TRBJ2-7,.,once,CASSELGQYPYEQYF,TGTGCCAGCAGTGAATTGGGGCAGTACCCCTACGAGCAGTACTTC
TRBV28,TRBJ1-3,TRBD1,many,CASSLRGWTGNSGNTIYF,TGTGCCAGCAGTTTACGGGGTTGGACAGGGAACTCTGGAAACACCATATATTTT
TRBV6-6,TRBJ2-5,.,many,CASSPVGVLGETQYF,TGTGCCAGCAGCCCCGTGGGCGTCCTCGGAGAGACCCAGTACTTC
TRBV6-2/TRBV6-3,TRBJ2-7,TRBD2,many,CASSPILAGETYEQYF,TGTGCCAGCAGCCCTATACTAGCGGGAGAGACCTACGAGCAGTACTTC
TRBV12-3/TRBV12-4,TRBJ1-6,TRBD1,.,CASSFLGTADSPLHF,TGTGCCAGCAGTTTTCTCGGGACAGCCGATTCACCCCTCCACTTT
TRBV7-9,TRBJ1-3,.,many,CASSALGNTIYF,TGTGCCAGCAGCGCCTTAGGAAACACCATATATTTT
TRBV12-3/TRBV12-4,TRBJ2-2,TRBD1,many,CASSPGQGANTGELFF,TGTGCCAGCAGTCCCGGACAGGGGGCAAACACCGGGGAGCTGTTTTTT
TRBV5-1,TRBJ2-5,.,many,CASSWTREETQYF,TGCGCCAGCAGCTGGACCCGGGAGGAGACCCAGTACTTC
TRBV7-3,TRBJ2-7,TRBD2,many,CASSSLGTSGPDSYEQYF,TGTGCCAGCAGCTCTCTAGGGACTAGCGGGCCTGACTCCTACGAGCAGTACTTC
TRBV20-1,TRBJ2-5,.,many,CSATQGGFQETQYF,TGCAGTGCGACCCAGGGTGGCTTTCAAGAGACCCAGTACTTC
TRBV12-3/TRBV12-4,TRBJ1-6,TRBD1,.,CASNPGQGSPLHF,TGTGCCAGCAACCCGGGACAGGGTTCACCCCTCCACTTT
TRBV29-1,TRBJ1-1,.,many,CSVGAPTGPSSGTEAFF,TGCAGCGTTGGCGCGCCAACGGGGCCATCATCGGGGACTGAAGCTTTCTTT
TRBV30,TRBJ2-7,TRBD1,many,CAWATGTYEQYF,TGTGCCTGGGCGACAGGGACCTACGAGCAGTACTTC
TRBV6-2/TRBV6-3,TRBJ2-7,.,many,CASSLDRYGYEQYF,TGTGCCAGCAGCCTTGACAGGTACGGCTACGAGCAGTACTTC
TRBV30,TRBJ2-7,.,few,CAWSWGREGYEQYF,TGTGCCTGGAGTTGGGGGCGGGAAGGGTACGAGCAGTACTTC
TRBV27,TRBJ2-7,.,many,CASSLGASYEQYF,TGTGCCAGCAGTTTAGGGGCCTCCTACGAGCAGTACTTC